The clone carrying this T cell receptor beta chain has a count of ten or more. Its antigen is not known. The read comes to an end 3 residues before the CDR3 does, leaving the germline J gene to fill in the end. TCRdb keeps only in-frame clones here, not all; method: immunoSEQ multiplex PCR. In total the sample includes around 42,000 clones, none of them seen once. The record originates from a study of T cell clonality in common variable immunodeficiency. Diagnosis required reduced IgG, IgA and/or IgM with specific antibody deficiency. Study-wide points: Reportedly, TCR beta sequences from common variable immunodeficiency showed fewer deletions and N-nucleotide insertions. TCRbeta clonality was increased in CVID versus healthy controls.

This CDR3 comprises 15 residues. Germline CDR1 is SGHTA and CDR2 is FQGTGA. V was cut by 2 bases and J by 3 bases, with 8 bases left in between. The chain employs TRBV7-3 and TRBJ2-6; TRBD1 might be the D (5 bases). This receptor was obtained from a human donor with common variable immunodeficiency. Sequencing used peripheral blood mononuclear cells. CDR3 sequence reads: CASSLGALGANVLTF. The part of the CDR3 DNA that was read is TGTGCCAGCAGCTTAGGGGCCCTTGGGGCCAACGTC.